Listed here are 2 T cell receptor beta chains from one sample, sequenced in a study of T cell responses to AZD1222 COVID-19 vaccine. Sequencing used immunoSEQ multiplex PCR; TCRdb keeps in-frame clones, though not all of them. The data hold some 130,000 clones, with 90% observed a single time. Sequenced material: peripheral blood, taken on day 0 of AZD1222 vaccination. The receptors shown here come from an adult in good health.

This chain links TRBV29-1 with TRBJ1-2; TRBD1 matches at 12 bases. V lost 0 bases and J lost 6; bases outside the gene matches: 8. The germline CDR1 and CDR2 sequences are SQVTM and ANQGSEA. The CDR3 totals 16 residues. CDR3 DNA sequence: TGCAGCGTTGAAGACGCTCGTGGGACAGGGGGCAATGGCTACACCTTC. Its protein is CSVEDARGTGGNGYTF.

The V call is TRBV12-3 or TRBV12-4, the J call TRBJ2-2; the D is unclear. V was shortened by 5 bases and J by 5 bases, with 6 bases between the two germline ends. The CDR3 is made up of 12 amino acids. The DNA for the CDR3 is TGTGCCAGCAGTCACGGGACCGGGGAGCTGTTTTTT. It translates to CASSHGTGELFF.